This T cell receptor beta chain emerged from a study of CD8 T cells in ankylosing spondylitis. Whole-study findings and limits: Apparently characteristic of ankylosing spondylitis blood was a TCR beta motif (eight highly homologous variants). Clones tied to disease were said to be significantly enriched in matched ankylosing spondylitis synovial fluid.

V shed 6 bases, J shed 4 bases, and the junction held 16 bases outside the gene matches. Germline assignment: CDR1 MNHEY and CDR2 SVGEGT. CDR3 length: 17 amino acids. Researchers built TCR beta libraries using quantitative 5'-RACE with molecular barcodes. TCRdb ran MiXCR on the 5' RACE reads and lists one entry per CDR3 protein. This sample has around 430,000 distinct CDR3 sequences, with about a sixth found just once. This clonotype was detected a few times. Its antigen is as yet unknown. Specimen: blood, either unsorted or a sorted T cell fraction (not recorded which). V is TRBV6-2 or TRBV6-3 and J is TRBJ2-3, with 7 bases identical to TRBD2. This TCR was recovered from a male donor with ankylosing spondylitis. The CDR3 loop reads CASRPPLGGGPPDTQYF. DNA of the CDR3: TGTGCCAGCAGACCCCCTCTCGGGGGAGGGCCACCAGATACGCAGTATTTT.